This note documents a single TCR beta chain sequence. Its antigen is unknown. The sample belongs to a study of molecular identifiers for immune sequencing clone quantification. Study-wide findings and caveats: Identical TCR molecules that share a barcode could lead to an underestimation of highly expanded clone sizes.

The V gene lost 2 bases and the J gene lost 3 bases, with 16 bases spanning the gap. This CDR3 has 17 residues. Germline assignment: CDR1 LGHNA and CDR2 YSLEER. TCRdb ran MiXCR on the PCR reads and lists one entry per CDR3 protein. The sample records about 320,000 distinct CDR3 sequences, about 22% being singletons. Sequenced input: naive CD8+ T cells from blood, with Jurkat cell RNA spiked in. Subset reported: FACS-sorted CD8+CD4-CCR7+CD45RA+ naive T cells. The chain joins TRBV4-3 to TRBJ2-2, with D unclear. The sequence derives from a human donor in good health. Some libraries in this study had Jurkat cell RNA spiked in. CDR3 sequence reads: CASSQRPPETDTGELFF. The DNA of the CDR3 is TGCGCCAGCAGCCAACGGCCCCCAGAAACGGACACCGGGGAGCTGTTTTTT.